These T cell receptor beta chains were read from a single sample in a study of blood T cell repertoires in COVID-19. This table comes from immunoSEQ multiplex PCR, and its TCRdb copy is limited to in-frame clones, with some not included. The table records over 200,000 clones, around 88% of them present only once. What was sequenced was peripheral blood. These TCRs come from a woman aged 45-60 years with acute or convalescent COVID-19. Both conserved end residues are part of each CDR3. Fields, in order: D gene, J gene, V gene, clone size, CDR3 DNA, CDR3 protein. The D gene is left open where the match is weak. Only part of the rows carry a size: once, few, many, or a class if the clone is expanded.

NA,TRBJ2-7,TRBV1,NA,TGCACCAGCAGCCAAGAAAATCGGCGGGCCAGGGGTCACTCCTACGAGCAGTACTTC,CTSSQENRRARGHSYEQYF
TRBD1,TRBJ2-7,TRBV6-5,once,TGTGCCAGCAGCGTGGGACAGGCCTACGAGCAGTACTTC,CASSVGQAYEQYF
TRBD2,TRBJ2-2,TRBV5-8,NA,TGTGCCAGCAGCCAAGGACTAGCAGTCGGGGAGCTGTTTTTT,CASSQGLAVGELFF
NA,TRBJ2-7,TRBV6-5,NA,TGTGCCAGCAGTTACGGGGCTTCCTACGAGCAGTACTTC,CASSYGASYEQYF
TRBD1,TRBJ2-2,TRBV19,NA,TGTGCCAGTATTAACAGGGGGAACACCGGGGAGCTGTTTTTT,CASINRGNTGELFF
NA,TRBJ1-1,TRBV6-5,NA,TGTGCCAGCAGAAGGACCGACAGAAAAGCTTTCTTT,CASRRTDRKAFF
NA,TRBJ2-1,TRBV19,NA,TGTGCCAGTAGTATGTTCCAGGGCGGCTACAATGAGCAGTTCTTC,CASSMFQGGYNEQFF
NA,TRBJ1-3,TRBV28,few,TGTGCCAGCAGTTCCGCAGGGGTGGCCGGAAACACCATATATTTT,CASSSAGVAGNTIYF
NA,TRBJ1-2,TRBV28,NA,TGTGCCAGCAGTCTCTTTGATGGCTACACCTTC,CASSLFDGYTF
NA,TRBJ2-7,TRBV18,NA,TGTGCCAGCTCACCATTCGACAGCTCCTACGAGCAGTACTTC,CASSPFDSSYEQYF
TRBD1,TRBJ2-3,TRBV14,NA,TGTGCCAGCAGCCAAGAGTTCGGGGACAGAGTTAGCACAGATACGCAGTATTTT,CASSQEFGDRVSTDTQYF
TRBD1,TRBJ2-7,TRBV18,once,TGTGCCAGCTCACCGGGACAGGGATCCTACGAGCAGTACTTC,CASSPGQGSYEQYF
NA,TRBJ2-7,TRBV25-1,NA,TGTGCCAGCAGTTTGCGGGAACTGGGACACGAGCAGTACTTC,CASSLRELGHEQYF
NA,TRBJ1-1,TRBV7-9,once,TGTGCCAGCAGCTTAGCTGGGCGCCTTGAAGCTTTCTTT,CASSLAGRLEAFF
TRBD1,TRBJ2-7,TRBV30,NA,TGTGCCTGGAGTTCCTACAGGGGCAACGAGCAGTACTTC,CAWSSYRGNEQYF
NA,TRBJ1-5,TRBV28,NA,TGTGCCAGCATTACTAATAGCAATCAGCCCCAGCATTTT,CASITNSNQPQHF
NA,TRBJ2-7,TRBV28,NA,TGTGCCAGCAGTTTATTCTCTGGTATCCTACAGAACTACGAGCAGTACTTC,CASSLFSGILQNYEQYF
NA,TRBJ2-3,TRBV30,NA,TGTGCCTGGAGTGTTTTAGGGGCCACAGATACGCAGTATTTT,CAWSVLGATDTQYF
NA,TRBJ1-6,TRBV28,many,TGTGCCAGCAGTTTGGTCCCCAGGGGTTCCTCCTATAATTCACCCCTCCACTTT,CASSLVPRGSSYNSPLHF
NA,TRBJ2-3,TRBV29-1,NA,TGCAGCGTTGATCCCCAAGGGACTAGCACAGATACGCAGTATTTT,CSVDPQGTSTDTQYF
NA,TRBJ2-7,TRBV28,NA,TGTGCCAGCAGTTTATCTTCCTACGAGCAGTACTTC,CASSLSSYEQYF
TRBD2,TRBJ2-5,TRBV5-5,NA,TGTGCCAGCAGCTTGGATCCAGCGGGGTACCAAGAGACCCAGTACTTC,CASSLDPAGYQETQYF
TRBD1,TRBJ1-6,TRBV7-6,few,TGTGCCAGCAGCTCGAGACAGGGGATCAATTCACCCCTCCACTTT,CASSSRQGINSPLHF
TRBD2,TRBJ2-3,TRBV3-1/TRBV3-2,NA,TGTGCCAGCAGCCAACCAGCGGGAGGGCCAACAGATACGCAGTATTTT,CASSQPAGGPTDTQYF
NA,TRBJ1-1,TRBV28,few,TGTGCCAGCACTCTTTGGGGGCTGAACACTGAAGCTTTCTTT,CASTLWGLNTEAFF
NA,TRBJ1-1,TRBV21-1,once,TGTGCCAGCAACGTGGGGGAGGACACTGAAGCTTTCTTT,CASNVGEDTEAFF
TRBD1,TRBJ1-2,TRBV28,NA,TGTGCCAGCAGTCCGACAGGGCTAGATGGCTACACCTTC,CASSPTGLDGYTF
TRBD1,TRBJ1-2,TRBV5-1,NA,TGCGCCAGCAGCCTGGACGGGACAGGGAAGGTGTATGGCTACACCTTC,CASSLDGTGKVYGYTF
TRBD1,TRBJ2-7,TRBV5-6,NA,TGTGCCAGCAGCGCAGGGGGCGAGCAGTACTTC,CASSAGGEQYF
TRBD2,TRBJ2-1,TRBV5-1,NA,TGCGCCAGCAGCTTGAGGGTGGGTAGCGGGAGCAAGAATGAGCAGTTCTTC,CASSLRVGSGSKNEQFF
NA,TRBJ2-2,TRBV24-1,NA,TGTGCCACCAGTGATTCGGGGACAAGCTCAGCCAACACCGGGGAGCTGTTTTTT,CATSDSGTSSANTGELFF
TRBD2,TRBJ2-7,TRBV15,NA,TGTGCCACCAGCAGAGATCTCGGACTAGCGAATACCTACGAGCAGTACTTC,CATSRDLGLANTYEQYF
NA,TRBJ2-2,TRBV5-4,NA,TGTGCCAGCAGCTTGGGTCAGGGGGAGCTGTTTTTT,CASSLGQGELFF